These 3 T cell receptor beta chains came from one sample sequenced in a study of T-cell reconstitution after alpha-beta-depleted transplantation in children. Molecular barcoding with unique molecular identifiers was used for the TCRbeta library. TCRdb analysed the PCR reads with MiXCR anew, one entry per CDR3 protein. Of more than 550,000 distinct CDR3 sequences listed, roughly a tenth are singletons. Sequenced material: PBMCs from the stem cell graft donor, taken from the stem cell graft. The receptor source for this set is a human donor who donated a stem cell graft to a child with acute myeloid leukemia.

This rearrangement joins TRBV7-3 to TRBJ1-3; TRBD1 might be the D (6 bases). Trimming pared 5 bases from V and 1 base from J, leaving 15 bases between. Germline V gives CDR1 SGHTA, CDR2 FQGTGA. This CDR3 comprises 16 residues. This CDR3 reads CASSLAPRGSGNTIYF. CDR3 DNA sequence: TGTGCCAGCAGCCTCGCGCCGAGGGGGTCTGGAAACACCATATATTTT.

This clonotype showed up many times. The J gene is TRBJ2-7, the V gene TRBV5-4; D is tentatively TRBD1 or TRBD2 (5 bases each). CDR3 length: 15 amino acids. Between the trimmed V and J ends, which lost 0 bases and 3 bases, there was a span of 13 bases. Germline V gene lookup returns CDR1 SGHNT and CDR2 YYREEE (reference sequence). The CDR3 region is CASSLAGAANYEQYF. The CDR3 region has the DNA TGTGCCAGCAGCTTGGCCGGGGCAGCCAACTACGAGCAGTACTTC.

Ten or more counts support this clonotype. CDR3 loop: CASSLTGINEQYF. The DNA for the CDR3 is TGTGCCAGCAGTTTGACAGGGATCAACGAGCAGTACTTC. V gene TRBV12-3 or TRBV12-4 combines with J gene TRBJ2-7; 7 positions agree with TRBD1. This CDR3 region has 13 residues. The junction had 4 bases not matched to a gene; V was cut back by 3 bases and J by 5 bases.